These T cell receptor beta chains were read from a single sample in a study of early T cells in non-severe SARS-CoV-2 infection. MiXCR, run by TCRdb on the 5' RACE reads, gives a single entry per CDR3 protein. In the table there are over 80,000 distinct CDR3 sequences, about 12% of which are singletons. Sequencing was performed on whole blood, taken at baseline. The receptors derive from an adult who was a healthcare worker with PCR-confirmed SARS-CoV-2 infection or an uninfected control (not recorded which). The CDR3 runs from the conserved cysteine through the conserved F or W.

J | V | CDR3
TRBJ1-5 | TRBV6-5 | CASSSMRQGRGQPQHF
TRBJ2-7 | TRBV2 | CASSEAGRLLEEQYF
TRBJ2-3 | TRBV18 | CASSLGSPDTQYF
TRBJ1-6 | TRBV10-2 | CASSIQGSLSPLHF
TRBJ2-1 | TRBV9 | CASSVAGTGSYNEQFF
TRBJ1-2 | TRBV24-1 | CATSDPTVNYGYTF
TRBJ2-3 | TRBV2 | CASSPQGTDTQYF
TRBJ2-5 | TRBV7-2 | CASSLLAGTTKETQYF
TRBJ1-1 | TRBV5-4 | CASSLGEIEAFF
TRBJ1-1 | TRBV5-4 | CASSPLRVGATEAFF
TRBJ2-1 | TRBV19 | CASTYGLAGVSYNEQFF
TRBJ1-6 | TRBV6-5 | CASSYSPVDGSPLHF
TRBJ1-4 | TRBV11-2 | CASSSTGRPNEKLFF
TRBJ2-1 | TRBV7-2 | CASSLPVPEQFF
TRBJ2-2 | TRBV5-1 | CASSYPQGPTGELFF
TRBJ2-7 | TRBV10-3 | CAISELGQNEQYF
TRBJ2-3 | TRBV20-1 | CSARGGTTPTDTQYF
TRBJ1-6 | TRBV21-1 | CASTEKEGCYNSPLHF
TRBJ2-2 | TRBV2 | CASRTGHTGELFF
TRBJ2-7 | TRBV5-5 | CASSYRGRWDEQYF
TRBJ2-3 | TRBV21-1 | CASSKLGLAGFGTDTQYF
TRBJ2-7 | TRBV7-9 | CASSPPGQSYEQYF
TRBJ1-2 | TRBV18 | CASSPGDLGGYTF
TRBJ2-1 | TRBV12-2 | CASRNPGHNEQFF
TRBJ1-5 | TRBV7-9 | CASSLAETPLHF
TRBJ2-5 | TRBV27 | CASRPLLGGGETQYF
TRBJ2-3 | TRBV11-2 | CASSFSLRGGTSTDTQYF
TRBJ1-5 | TRBV28 | CASSARDGTLQPQHF
TRBJ2-3 | TRBV6-5 | CASSLRGDTSTDTQYF
TRBJ2-7 | TRBV11-2 | CASSSVGGGQYF
TRBJ2-7 | TRBV6-5 | CASSYSWQGGYEQYF
TRBJ2-2 | TRBV5-4 | CASSPGQGAHTGELFF
TRBJ2-1 | TRBV27 | CASSEAPSYNEQFF
TRBJ2-3 | TRBV6-1 | CASFLAGLGTDTQYF
TRBJ2-7 | TRBV29-1 | CSVEKLSSYEQYF
TRBJ2-3 | TRBV12-3/TRBV12-4 | CASSPRGPGTDTQYF
TRBJ2-2 | TRBV12-3/TRBV12-4 | CASVGTSDAGELFF
TRBJ1-1 | TRBV6-6 | CASSYPARAEAFF
TRBJ2-7 | TRBV30 | CAWSRGGASYEQYF
TRBJ1-2 | TRBV5-1 | CASSLEGTNGYTF
TRBJ2-3 | TRBV11-3 | CASRSGSTDTQYF
TRBJ2-5 | TRBV5-1 | CASSGSGRALWETQYF